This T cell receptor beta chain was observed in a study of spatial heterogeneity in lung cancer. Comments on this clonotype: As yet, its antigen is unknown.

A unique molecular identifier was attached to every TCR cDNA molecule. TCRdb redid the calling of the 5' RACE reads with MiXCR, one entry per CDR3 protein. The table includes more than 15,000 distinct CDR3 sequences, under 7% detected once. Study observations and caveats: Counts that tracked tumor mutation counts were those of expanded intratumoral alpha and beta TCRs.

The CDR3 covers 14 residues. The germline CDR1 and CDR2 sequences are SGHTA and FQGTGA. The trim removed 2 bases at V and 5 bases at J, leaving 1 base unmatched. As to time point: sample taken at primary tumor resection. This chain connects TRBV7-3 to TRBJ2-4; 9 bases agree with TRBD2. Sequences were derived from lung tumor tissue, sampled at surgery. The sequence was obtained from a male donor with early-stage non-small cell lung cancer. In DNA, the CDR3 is TGTGCCAGCAGCTTAGCTAGCGGGGAAAACATTCAGTACTTC. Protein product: CASSLASGENIQYF.